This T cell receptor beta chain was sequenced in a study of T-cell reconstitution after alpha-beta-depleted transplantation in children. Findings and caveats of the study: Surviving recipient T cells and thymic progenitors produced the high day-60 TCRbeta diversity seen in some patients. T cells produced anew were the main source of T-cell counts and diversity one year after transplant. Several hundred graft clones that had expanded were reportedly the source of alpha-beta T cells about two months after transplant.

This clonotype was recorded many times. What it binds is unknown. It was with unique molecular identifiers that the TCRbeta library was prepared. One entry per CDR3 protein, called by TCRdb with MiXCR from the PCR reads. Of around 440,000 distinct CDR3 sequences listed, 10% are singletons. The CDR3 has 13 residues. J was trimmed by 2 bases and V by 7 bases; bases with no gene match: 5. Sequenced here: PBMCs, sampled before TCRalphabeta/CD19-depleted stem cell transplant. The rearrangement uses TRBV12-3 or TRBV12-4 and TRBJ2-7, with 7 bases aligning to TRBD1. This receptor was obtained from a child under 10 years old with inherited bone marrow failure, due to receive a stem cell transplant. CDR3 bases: TGTGCCAGCACTACGACAGGGACCTACGAGCAGTACTTC. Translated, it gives CASTTTGTYEQYF.